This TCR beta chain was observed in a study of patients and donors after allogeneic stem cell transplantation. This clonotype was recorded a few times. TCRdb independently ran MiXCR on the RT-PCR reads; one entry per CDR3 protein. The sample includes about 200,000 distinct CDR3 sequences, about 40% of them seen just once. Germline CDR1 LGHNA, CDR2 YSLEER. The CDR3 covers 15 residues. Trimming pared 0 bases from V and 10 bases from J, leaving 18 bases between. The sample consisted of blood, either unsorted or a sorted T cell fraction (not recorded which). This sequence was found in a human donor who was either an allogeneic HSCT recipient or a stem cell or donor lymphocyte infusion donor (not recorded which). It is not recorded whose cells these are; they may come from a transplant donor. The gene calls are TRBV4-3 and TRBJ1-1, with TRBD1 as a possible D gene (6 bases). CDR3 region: CASSQDVHREGAAFF. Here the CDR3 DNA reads TGCGCCAGCAGCCAAGACGTACACAGGGAAGGTGCAGCTTTCTTT.